These 5 T cell receptor beta chains were sequenced from one sample in a study of blood T cell repertoires in COVID-19. This table comes from immunoSEQ multiplex PCR, and its TCRdb copy is limited to in-frame clones, with some not included. Of about 180,000 clones in the sample, 86% were seen once. The sequencing input was PBMCs or T cells enriched from blood (not recorded which). The origin of the receptors is a woman under 40 who had recovered from COVID-19.

V usage is TRBV2 and J usage is TRBJ2-2; 7 nucleotides line up with TRBD2. Trimming at V came to 7 bases and at J to 6 bases, leaving 11 bases not matched to a gene. There are 15 residues in the CDR3. The germline CDR1 and CDR2 sequences are SNHLY and FYNNEI. Here the CDR3 DNA reads TGTGCCAGCACACTTATGACTAGCTATTCCGGGGAGCTGTTTTTT. Protein sequence: CASTLMTSYSGELFF.

The chain couples TRBV28 to TRBJ2-7, with D maybe TRBD2 (6 bases). The CDR3 has 14 amino acids. Germline CDR1 is MDHEN and CDR2 is SYDVKM. Trimming stripped 2 bases from V and 4 bases from J, with 12 bases between. In nucleotides, the CDR3 is TGTGCCAGCAGTTTACCGGCTAGCGCGTACGAGCAGTACTTC. This codes for CASSLPASAYEQYF. Supplemented by reference TRBV28 and TRBJ2-7, the full variable domain reads DVKVTQSSRYLVKRTGEKVFLECVQDMDHENMFWYRQDPGLGLRLIYFSYDVKMKEKGDIPEGYSVSREKKERFSLILESASTNQTSMYLCASSLPASAYEQYFGPGTRLTVT.

The chain has TRBV2 and TRBJ1-3; D not certain. The CDR3 length is 14 residues. The germline V and J ends were trimmed by 3 bases and 1 base, with 7 bases remaining between them. Germline loops: CDR1 SNHLY, CDR2 FYNNEI. This CDR3 reads CASSDGASGNTIYF. DNA of the CDR3: TGTGCCAGCAGTGACGGAGCTTCTGGAAACACCATATATTTT.

The CDR3 bases are TGCGCCAGCCATCCGGGACAGCCTTCGACTAATGAAAAACTGTTTTTT. Protein sequence: CASHPGQPSTNEKLFF. The chain uses TRBV5-1 and TRBJ1-4, with TRBD1 matching 7 bases. With 7 bases clipped from V and 2 bases from J, the junction kept 11 bases outside the gene matches. The length of the CDR3 is 16 residues. The germline gives CDR1 SGHRS, CDR2 YFSETQ.

The genes are TRBV19 and TRBJ2-3, with D possibly TRBD2 on 6 matching bases. CDR1 LNHDA and CDR2 SQIVND come from the germline V gene (reference sequence). Trimming left V 5 bases short and J 3 bases short, with 12 bases between. This CDR3 comprises 14 residues. This CDR3 is CASSLGGVTDTQYF. The CDR3 DNA reads as TGTGCCAGTAGTCTCGGAGGGGTTACAGATACGCAGTATTTT.